The 21 T cell receptor beta chains given below trace back to one sample, sequenced in a study of T cells in Graves' hyperthyroidism and ophthalmopathy. Amplification of TCR beta CDR3 regions was performed using RNA transcripts as template. The HTBI set primed first-round TCR CDR3 RT-PCR. Each CDR3 protein is one row after TCRdb ran MiXCR on the multiplex PCR reads. Among around 380,000 distinct CDR3 sequences, roughly 12% were seen once, and the ten largest hold around 21%. The sequencing input was blood. These receptors were collected from a man aged 30-40 years with Graves' hyperthyroidism that later progressed to Graves' ophthalmopathy.

Remarks on this clonotype: One end of the junction does not line up with germline, which may come from a read error. CDR3 region: CSAAGVQGTQYF. The CDR3 coding sequence is TGCAGCGCCGCGGGGGTCCAAGGGACCCAGTACTTC. The V call is TRBV29-1, the J call TRBJ2-5; 7 nucleotides agree with TRBD2. Germline V CDR1 and CDR2: SQVTM, ANQGSEA. There are 12 residues in the CDR3.

This clonotype was detected many times. This chain joins TRBV7-9 and TRBJ1-1; TRBD1 matches at 9 bases. The V gene end was trimmed by 5 bases and the J gene end by 5 bases; junction bases not matched to a gene: 9. CDR1 SEHNR and CDR2 FQNEAQ come from the germline V gene (reference sequence). CDR3 length: 15 amino acids. CDR3 in DNA: TGTGCCAGCAGCCCGGAACAGGGGGCGCGGACTGAAGCTTTCTTT. Residues: CASSPEQGARTEAFF.

This clonotype was counted only a few times. This chain uses TRBV5-1 with TRBJ2-2; D gene uncertain. The CDR3 length is 15 residues. Germline assignment: CDR1 SGHRS and CDR2 YFSETQ. V was cut by 2 bases and J by 3 bases, with 11 bases left in between. CDR3: CASSFVGSDTGELFF. The CDR3 bases are TGCGCCAGCAGCTTTGTAGGTTCGGACACCGGGGAGCTGTTTTTT.

This clonotype was seen repeatedly, ten times or more. The V gene is TRBV12-3 or TRBV12-4, the J gene TRBJ2-3, with 12 bases fitting TRBD2. After removal of 5 bases from V and 8 bases from J, the junction contained 8 bases not matched to a gene. CDR3 length: 15 residues. Here the CDR3 DNA reads TGTGCCAGCAGTCCGCGGACTAGCGGGGCAACTACGCAGTATTTT. This translates into CASSPRTSGATTQYF.

This clonotype was counted between two and nine times. The chain is built from TRBV3-1 and TRBJ2-1, with D possibly being TRBD1 or TRBD2 (5 bases each). Germline V gene sequence: CDR1 LGHDT, CDR2 YNNKEL (reference sequence). CDR3 length: 14 amino acids. Trimming removed 1 base at V and 9 bases at J, with 13 bases between. CDR3 protein: CASSQGAGSGEQFF. The CDR3 nucleotides are TGTGCCAGCAGCCAAGGGGCAGGGAGTGGTGAGCAGTTCTTC.

This clonotype showed up many times. The rearrangement uses TRBV28 and TRBJ2-5, with 9 bases lining up with TRBD1. The CDR3 consists of 19 residues. V shed 5 bases and J 5 bases; nucleotides not matched to a gene: 21. Germline CDR1 MDHEN, CDR2 SYDVKM. The CDR3 region is CASSLPFRRDREYAETQYF. For the CDR3, the DNA is TGTGCCAGCAGTCTACCTTTCCGCCGGGACAGGGAATATGCGGAGACCCAGTACTTC. The full variable domain, rest sourced from reference TRBV28 and TRBJ2-5, is DVKVTQSSRYLVKRTGEKVFLECVQDMDHENMFWYRQDPGLGLRLIYFSYDVKMKEKGDIPEGYSVSREKKERFSLILESASTNQTSMYLCASSLPFRRDREYAETQYFGPGTRLLVL.

This clonotype was seen at least ten times. The chain has TRBV5-1 and TRBJ1-1; 9 nucleotides align to TRBD1. The CDR3 runs to 15 residues. Looked up from germline, CDR1 is SGHRS and CDR2 is YFSETQ. V lost 0 bases and J lost 3; bases outside the gene matches: 3. The CDR3 nucleotides read TGCGCCAGCAGCTTGGGACAGGGGGGCGACACTGAAGCTTTCTTT. Translation gives CASSLGQGGDTEAFF.

This clonotype was seen ten or more times. This chain links TRBV12-3 or TRBV12-4 with TRBJ1-2; D remains unclear. This CDR3 contains 13 residues. V shed 1 base and J shed 4 bases, with 7 bases lying between them. The CDR3 protein is CASSLDISYGYTF. In nucleotides, the CDR3 is TGTGCCAGCAGTTTAGATATTAGCTATGGCTACACCTTC.

In this sample, this clonotype turned up many times. The chain links TRBV30 to TRBJ1-1; possible D gene TRBD1, 5 bases. The CDR3 is 14 residues long. Germline CDR1 and CDR2: GTSNPN and SVGIG (reference sequence). V dropped 8 bases and J dropped 0 bases, with 16 bases sitting between them. The CDR3 is CARSSGGMNTEAFF. The CDR3 bases are TGTGCCCGATCTTCTGGGGGGATGAACACTGAAGCTTTCTTT.

This rearrangement joins TRBV2 to TRBJ2-3; no firm D call. The V end was cut by 8 bases, the J end by 6 bases, with 12 bases between. In germline, CDR1 is SNHLY, CDR2 FYNNEI. CDR3 size: 12 residues. The CDR3 protein is CASYGRGDTQYF. The CDR3 bases are TGTGCCAGCTACGGACGAGGCGATACGCAGTATTTT.

At least ten counts were recorded for this clonotype. This chain connects TRBV5-5 to TRBJ1-1; 9 positions agree with TRBD1. Germline lookup yields CDR1 SGHKS and CDR2 YYEKEE (reference sequence). Losses at the gene ends were 0 bases for V and 6 bases for J; bases not matched to a gene: 6. The CDR3 has 15 amino acids. The CDR3: CASSLDRGRWAEAFF. The CDR3 bases are TGTGCCAGCAGCTTGGACAGGGGGCGTTGGGCTGAAGCTTTCTTT.

This clonotype was seen a few times. The CDR3 nucleotides are TGTGCCAGCAGCTTAGTTGACAGCTCCTACAATGAGCAGTTCTTC. Residues: CASSLVDSSYNEQFF. The rearrangement links TRBV7-7 to TRBJ2-1, with D tentatively TRBD1 (5 bases). Germline V gene data show CDR1 as SSHAT and CDR2 as FNYEAQ (reference sequence). The V end lost 1 base, the J end lost 0 bases, and 7 bases lay between the germline ends. The CDR3 is made up of 15 amino acids.

This clonotype was seen more than once but under ten times. The chain joins TRBV3-1 to TRBJ2-5, with D perhaps assigned TRBD1 or TRBD2 (6 bases each). Per germline, CDR1 LGHDT and CDR2 YNNKEL (reference sequence). Trimming cost V 4 bases and J 3 bases, with 15 bases left between them. CDR3 size: 15 residues. CDR3 region: CASSRLAGHKETQYF. The DNA for the CDR3 is TGTGCCAGCAGCCGATTGGCGGGACACAAAGAGACCCAGTACTTC.

This clonotype was counted ten times or more. This chain joins TRBV30 and TRBJ1-5; D not resolved. The CDR3 has 13 residues. V lost 4 bases and J 4 bases, leaving 11 bases between the germline ends. CDR1 and CDR2 from the germline V gene are GTSNPN and SVGIG (reference sequence). The CDR3: CAWKGKANQPQHF. CDR3 sequence (DNA): TGTGCCTGGAAAGGAAAGGCAAATCAGCCCCAGCATTTT.

V usage is TRBV5-4 and J usage is TRBJ1-4; TRBD1 matches at 8 bases. CDR3 size: 18 residues. CDR1 and CDR2 from the germline V gene are SGHNT and YYREEE (reference sequence). The J segment lost 7 bases and the V segment lost 4 bases, leaving 18 bases of the junction unmatched. Here the CDR3 reads CASSKKNGQGLSTEKLFF. DNA for the CDR3: TGTGCCAGCAGCAAAAAAAACGGACAGGGACTCTCTACTGAAAAACTGTTTTTT.

This clonotype was seen at least ten times. This chain uses TRBV3-1 with TRBJ2-5; 12 nucleotides agree with TRBD2. Germline CDR1 and CDR2: LGHDT and YNNKEL (reference sequence). The CDR3 sequence is 15 residues long. V trimming: 5 bases; J trimming: 8 bases; junction bases outside the gene matches: 9. The CDR3 is CASSLRTSGEGTQYF. CDR3 DNA: TGTGCCAGCAGCTTACGGACTAGCGGGGAAGGAACCCAGTACTTC.

In its sample, this clonotype was seen many times. CDR3 DNA: TGTGCCAGCAGCTTAGAGTTGGACAGGGACTACAATGAGCAGTTCTTC. It is translated as CASSLELDRDYNEQFF. The chain has TRBV11-3 and TRBJ2-1; 8 positions agree with TRBD1. The CDR3 spans 16 residues. The junction had 4 bases not matched to a gene; V was cut back by 0 bases and J by 3 bases. Germline loops: CDR1 SGHNT, CDR2 YENEEA. Full variable domain (outside the CDR3, taken from reference TRBV11-3 and TRBJ2-1): EAGVVQSPRYKIIEKKQPVAFWCNPISGHNTLYWYLQNLGQGPELLIRYENEEAVDDSQLPKDRFSAERLKGVDSTLKIQPAELGDSAVYLCASSLELDRDYNEQFFGPGTRLTVL.

This clonotype appeared many times. As DNA, the CDR3 is TGTGCCAGCGGTAACACTGAAGCTTTCTTT. Translation: CASGNTEAFF. This sequence joins TRBV6-1 and TRBJ1-1; D remains unclear. V lost 8 bases and J lost 2, with 3 bases in between. The CDR3 loop spans 10 amino acids. Per germline, CDR1 MNHNS and CDR2 SASEGT.

This clonotype was counted at least ten times. This chain links TRBV20-1 with TRBJ1-2, with TRBD1 matching over 7 bases. V dropped 5 bases and J dropped 4; count of bases not matched to a gene: 7. The CDR3 spans 13 residues. Germline CDR1 reads DFQATT; CDR2 reads SNEGSKA (reference sequence). This CDR3 reads CSARDSAIYGYTF. The CDR3 coding sequence is TGCAGTGCTCGGGACAGTGCCATCTATGGCTACACCTTC.

This clonotype was seen a handful of times. The chain recombines TRBV5-1 with TRBJ2-3; D gene ambiguous. The CDR3 contains 15 residues. Trimming took off 3 bases at V and 1 base at J, with 12 bases between the two ends. CDR1 is SGHRS and CDR2 is YFSETQ in the germline V gene. CDR3 sequence reads: CASSSEVPGTDTQYF. The CDR3 DNA follows: TGCGCCAGCAGCTCGGAAGTGCCTGGCACAGATACGCAGTATTTT.

In its sample, this clonotype was seen many times. The chain carries TRBV11-2 and TRBJ2-7; 8 positions match TRBD1. The germline CDR1 and CDR2 sequences are SGHAT and FQNNGV. The CDR3 length is 16 residues. V lost 5 bases to trimming and J lost 5 bases; unmatched junction nucleotides: 14. CDR3 sequence: CASSTPRDRNPHEQYF. CDR3 DNA: TGTGCCAGCAGCACCCCAAGGGACAGGAACCCCCACGAGCAGTACTTC.